What follows are 7 T cell receptor beta chains derived from one specimen sequenced in a study of tumor and adjacent non-tumor tissue in lung cancer. A modified ARM-PCR protocol with three rounds of nested PCR amplified TCRbeta. TCRdb redid the calling of the multiplex PCR reads with MiXCR, one entry per CDR3 protein. The table has some 78,000 distinct CDR3 sequences, approximately 79% seen once. No cell sorting was done before RNA was extracted from the tissue. What was sequenced was lung tumor tissue. These receptors were obtained from a woman aged 50 to 60 with non-small cell lung cancer.

As concerns this clonotype: No conserved phenylalanine or tryptophan is present at the end of the CDR3, so a read error is the likely explanation. The chain uses TRBV5-6 and TRBJ2-5; D unclear. This CDR3 is built from 14 residues. Germline assignment: CDR1 SGHDT and CDR2 YYEEEE. V lost 0 bases and J 1 base, leaving 7 bases between the germline ends. The DNA of the CDR3 is TGTGCCAGCAGCTTGGCCGGGCTCCAAGAGACCCAGTACTAC. Protein product: CASSLAGLQETQYY.

Concerning this clonotype: At one end, the junction sequence differs from germline, possibly due to a read error. The chain uses TRBV4-2 and TRBJ1-4, with 8 bases identical to TRBD1. The germline CDR1 and CDR2 sequences are LGHNA and YNFKEQ. The CDR3 runs to 15 residues. DNA of the CDR3: TGTGCCAGCAGTCGAGTCCAGGGGGCCGGGGAAAAACTGTTTTTC. Its protein is CASSRVQGAGEKLFF.

CDR3: CIALAGSYEQYF. The CDR3 DNA reads TGCATCGCTCTAGCGGGGTCCTACGAGCAGTACTTC. This sequence joins TRBV29-1 and TRBJ2-7, with 9 bases fitting TRBD2. This CDR3 has 12 residues. The germline gives CDR1 SQVTM, CDR2 ANQGSEA.

A word on this clonotype: The junction departs from the called germline gene at one end, perhaps through a read error. The chain joins TRBV12-3 or TRBV12-4 to TRBJ2-5, with TRBD2 as a possible D gene (6 bases). This CDR3 region has 13 residues. The CDR3 region is CASSLNPGEAQYF. The CDR3 region has the DNA TGTGCCAGCAGTTTAAATCCGGGAGAGGCCCAGTACTTC.

By sample fraction, this clonotype is medium-sized. V usage is TRBV20-1 and J usage is TRBJ2-1; D is possibly TRBD2 (6 bases). The ends were cut back, 1 base at V and 5 bases at J, with 9 bases in the middle. CDR3 length: 13 amino acids. Germline V lookup: CDR1 DFQATT, CDR2 SNEGSKA (reference sequence). DNA for the CDR3: TGCAGTGCTAGAGGCGGGATCCACAATGAGCAGTTCTTC. Residues: CSARGGIHNEQFF.

With respect to this clonotype: At one boundary the junction diverges from the germline segment, which might be a read error. This chain connects TRBV28 to TRBJ2-6; D is perhaps TRBD1 (5 bases). The CDR3 totals 15 residues. Germline CDR1 is MDHEN and CDR2 is SYDVKM. CDR3: CASSLFQSGAKVLSF. The CDR3 bases are TGTGCCAGCAGTCTATTCCAGTCTGGGGCCAAGGTCCTGTCTTTC.

This clonotype showed up many times. A much larger clone sits a single nucleotide away, making a read error possible. The chain uses TRBV29-1 and TRBJ2-7; D may match TRBD1 or TRBD2 (5 bases each). Germline-derived CDR1 and CDR2 are SQVTM and ANQGSEA. The CDR3 contains 15 residues. The CDR3 loop reads CSVEDDGTLTYERYF. CDR3 in DNA: TGCAGCGTTGAAGATGACGGGACCCTAACCTACGAGCGGTACTTC.